This T cell receptor beta chain was profiled in a study of cytotoxic CD8 clonotypes in ibrutinib-treated CLL (dated by TCRdb to the early 2020s). The study in broad terms: In this cohort, approximately 15 patients were treatment-naive and roughly 10 were relapsed/refractory, while around 18 had unmutated IGHV. All remission and progressive disease samples were collected while patients were still receiving ibrutinib. Samples at response were collected after a median of about 12 months of treatment, with a range of about 6 to 36 months. Partial responses were observed in roughly 24 patients and complete responses in 2; after a median follow-up of around 64 months, remission was maintained in 15 or so patients and progression was observed in roughly 12. On average, each sample had roughly 230,000 productive templates and 94,082 productive rearrangements. Of the 85 to 90 participants in the trial, about two dozen had longitudinal samples available. Cryopreserved peripheral blood mononuclear cells were obtained prior to treatment, at the time of response, and at either disease progression or sustained remission. The paper's findings and limits, for the study overall: Clonality increased at ibrutinib response, stayed stable in sustained remission, and fell back toward baseline at progression. Sustained-remission and progressing patients did not have matched sampling times, and lymph node repertoires were not examined. Baseline clonality was found to be higher than that of age-matched healthy donors and was strongly correlated with circulating CD8+ T-cell counts. Public clonotypes were rare and either shrank or stayed stable during treatment, and the rise in clonality at ibrutinib response reflected expansion of private clonotypes.

On a MiSeq, deep resolution sequencing aimed for a depth between 1 in 1 million and 1 in 200,000 T cells, with each clonotype covered approximately 10x on average. The immunoSEQ hsTCRB Kit was used to generate TCR beta libraries. In the authors' own workflow: Data were analyzed with ImmunoSEQ Data Assistant and ImmunoSEQ Analyzer, with V, D and J genes assigned per IMGT definitions. Clonality, which ranges from 0 to 1, was calculated as one minus the normalized Shannon entropy of productive rearrangement frequencies. Public clonotype analysis was restricted to overrepresented clonotypes comprising at least 0.05% of each patient's repertoire. Fewer than 15 repertoires from age-matched healthy donors, obtained from immuneACCESS, served as clonality controls. TCRdb obtained this table from immuneACCESS and retained in-frame rearrangements with V and J assigned. These tables miss some clones; where compared with another copy, unresolved V genes account for less than half of the shortfall, and the remainder is unexplained. The V and J calls and clone size are taken from that table; D and trimming were inferred from the DNA. The sample profile shows tens of thousands of clones; less than 90% of them were found once. The ten biggest clones cover less than 40% of the sample.

This specimen's time point label, interpreted: approximately 25 months on ibrutinib. For TCR beta library preparation, around 2.1 micrograms of genomic DNA were extracted from the cryopreserved PBMCs. Longitudinal blood samples from CLL patients receiving ibrutinib monotherapy were subjected to high-throughput TCR beta sequencing. The patients took part in an open-label, single-center phase 2 trial of ibrutinib monotherapy. The CDR1 and CDR2 encoded by the germline V gene (reference sequence) are MNHNY and SVGAGI. The CDR3 has 15 amino acids, counting the end cysteine and phenylalanine. Just the 45-base CDR3 DNA is kept, in frame starting at base 1. V lost 6 bases and J lost 4 bases, and the count of bases not matched to a germline gene is 9. A word on this clone: Its antigen is unknown. One base away there is no much larger clone; base qualities are not given.

Sequencing was performed on PBMCs, taken after 24 months of ibrutinib treatment. The receptor's source is a human donor with chronic lymphocytic leukemia. The receptor chain draws on TRBV6-6 and TRBJ2-1; 7 bases in the middle match TRBD2. The DNA sequence is TGTGCCAGCAGCCCGACGGGACTACTATACAATGAGCAGTTCTTC. This codes for CASSPTGLLYNEQFF.